This T cell receptor beta chain derives from a study of T cell repertoires in cytomegalovirus infection. Study information: Well-studied HLA-B-restricted epitopes and recently identified HLA-C-restricted epitopes of CMV were both used in the study.

CDR1 SGHDT and CDR2 YYEEEE come from the germline V gene. Trimming took off 6 bases at V and 2 bases at J, with 12 bases between the two ends. This CDR3 is built from 14 residues. TCRdb used MiXCR to reprocess the reads, holding one entry per CDR3 protein. The sample holds some 940,000 distinct CDR3 sequences, around 29% seen once. Of note for this clonotype: As yet, its antigen is unknown.

This chain links TRBV5-6 with TRBJ1-5; D is undetermined. The TCR was taken from a human donor in good health (CMV status not recorded). Some clones in this sample may be carry-over from other donors' samples. This sample comprised cultured CD8+ T cells from PBMCs, obtained from culture after CMV antigen stimulation. The CDR3 bases are TGTGCCAGCACCCGGTGGTCGGGCAATCAGCCCCAGCATTTT. This translates into CASTRWSGNQPQHF. Filled out from reference TRBV5-6 and TRBJ1-5, the complete variable domain reads DAGVTQSPTHLIKTRGQQVTLRCSPKSGHDTVSWYQQALGQGPQFIFQYYEEEERQRGNFPDRFSGHQFPNYSSELNVNALLLGDSALYLCASTRWSGNQPQHFGDGTRLSIL.